This TCR beta chain derives from a study of follicular helper T cells after annual influenza vaccination. Indicated time point: 2014-2015 season, 7 days after vaccination. The ends lost 6 bases at V and 1 base at J; junction bases unmatched: 4. Germline lookup yields CDR1 LNHDA and CDR2 SQIVND (reference sequence). CDR3 length: 14 amino acids. TCRdb's table, derived via immunoSEQ multiplex PCR, lists solely in-frame clones and lacks some. The repertoire holds about 9,600 clones, with about 80% as singletons. The TCR sequence derives from an adult who received the influenza vaccine. Sequenced here: CXCR5- memory CD4+ T cells sorted from blood, sampled 7 days after influenza vaccination. The chain joins TRBV19 to TRBJ1-1, with 8 nucleotides matching TRBD1. CDR3 DNA: TGTGCCAGTAGAAACAGGGGGACGAACACTGAAGCTTTCTTT. Translating it yields CASRNRGTNTEAFF.